This T cell receptor (beta chain) is drawn from a study of blood T cell repertoires in COVID-19. Study background: PBMCs, B-cell-depleted T cells, or T cells provided the cDNA or gDNA that made up the material.

This clone was seen more than once but under ten times. Germline V gives CDR1 MRHNA, CDR2 SNTAGT. This CDR3 is built from 14 residues. V lost 6 bases and J lost 6; bases outside the gene matches: 5. Per the authors' pipeline: How many nucleated cells were present was estimated from reference gene primer amplification. The assay was immunoSEQ multiplex PCR, and TCRdb's table has in-frame clones only and misses some. Clonal size and the V and J genes are those of that table, whereas D and trimming came from the DNA. The data contain approximately 210,000 clones, 84% of them singletons. The sample taken for sequencing was peripheral blood. This TCR was recovered from a woman older than 75 with COVID-19, enrolled during active disease. The chain employs TRBV6-4 and TRBJ1-2, with TRBD1 matching over 12 bases. The CDR3: CASRIGTGGDGYTF. DNA for the CDR3: TGTGCCAGCAGAATAGGGACAGGGGGCGATGGCTACACCTTC.